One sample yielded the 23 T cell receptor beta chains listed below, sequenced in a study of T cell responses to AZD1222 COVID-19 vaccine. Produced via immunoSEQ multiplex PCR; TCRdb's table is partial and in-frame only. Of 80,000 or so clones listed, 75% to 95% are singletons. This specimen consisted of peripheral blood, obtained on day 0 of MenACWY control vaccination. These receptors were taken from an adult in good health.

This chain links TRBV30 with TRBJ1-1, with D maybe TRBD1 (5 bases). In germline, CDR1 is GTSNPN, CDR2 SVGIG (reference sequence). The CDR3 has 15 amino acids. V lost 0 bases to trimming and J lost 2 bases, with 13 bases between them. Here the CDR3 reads CAWSVREGFNTEAFF. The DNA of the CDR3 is TGTGCCTGGAGTGTACGGGAGGGGTTCAACACTGAAGCTTTCTTT.

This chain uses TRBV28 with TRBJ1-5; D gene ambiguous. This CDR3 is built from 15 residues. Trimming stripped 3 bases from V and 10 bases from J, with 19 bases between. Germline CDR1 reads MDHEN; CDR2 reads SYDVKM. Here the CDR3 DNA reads TGTGCCAGCAGTTTTGAGGCAGGAGGAAAGCAACCCCAGCATTTT. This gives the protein CASSFEAGGKQPQHF.

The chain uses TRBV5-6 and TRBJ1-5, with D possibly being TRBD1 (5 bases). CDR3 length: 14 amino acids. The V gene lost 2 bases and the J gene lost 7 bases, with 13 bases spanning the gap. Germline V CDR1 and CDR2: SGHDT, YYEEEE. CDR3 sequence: CASSLGDQGQPQHF. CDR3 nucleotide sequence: TGTGCCAGCAGCTTAGGGGACCAGGGACAGCCCCAGCATTTT.

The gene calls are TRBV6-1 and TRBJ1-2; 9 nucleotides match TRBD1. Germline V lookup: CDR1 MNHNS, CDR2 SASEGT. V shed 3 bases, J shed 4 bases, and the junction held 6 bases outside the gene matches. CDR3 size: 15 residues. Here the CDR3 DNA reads TGTGCCAGCAGTGACACAGGGGGCGAGGGCTATGGCTACACCTTC. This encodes CASSDTGGEGYGYTF.

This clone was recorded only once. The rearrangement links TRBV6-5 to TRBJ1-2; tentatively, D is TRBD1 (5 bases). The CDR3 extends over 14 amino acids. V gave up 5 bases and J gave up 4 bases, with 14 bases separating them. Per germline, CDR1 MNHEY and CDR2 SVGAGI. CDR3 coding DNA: TGTGCCAGCAGTCCGAGGGGAGAGGCCTATGGCTACACCTTC. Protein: CASSPRGEAYGYTF.

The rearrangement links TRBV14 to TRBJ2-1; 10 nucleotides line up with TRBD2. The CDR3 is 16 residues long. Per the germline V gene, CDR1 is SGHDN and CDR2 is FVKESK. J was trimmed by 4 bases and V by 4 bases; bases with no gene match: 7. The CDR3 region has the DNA TGTGCCAGCAGCCGACAGACTAGCGGGTCATACAATGAGCAGTTCTTC. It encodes CASSRQTSGSYNEQFF. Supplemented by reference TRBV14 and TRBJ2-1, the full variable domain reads EAGVTQFPSHSVIEKGQTVTLRCDPISGHDNLYWYRRVMGKEIKFLLHFVKESKQDESGMPNNRFLAERTGGTYSTLKVQPAELEDSGVYFCASSRQTSGSYNEQFFGPGTRLTVL.

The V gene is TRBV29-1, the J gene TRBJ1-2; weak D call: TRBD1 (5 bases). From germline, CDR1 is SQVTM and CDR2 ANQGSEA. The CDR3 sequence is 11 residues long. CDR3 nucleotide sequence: TGCAGTCTAAGGGACGACTATGGCTACACCTTC. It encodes CSLRDDYGYTF.

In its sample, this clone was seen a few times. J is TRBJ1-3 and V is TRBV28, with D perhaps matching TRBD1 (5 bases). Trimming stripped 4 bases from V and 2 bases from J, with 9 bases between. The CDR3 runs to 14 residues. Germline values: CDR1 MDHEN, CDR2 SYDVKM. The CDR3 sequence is CASSSQGAGNTIYF. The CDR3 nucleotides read TGTGCCAGCAGTTCCCAGGGAGCTGGAAACACCATATATTTT.

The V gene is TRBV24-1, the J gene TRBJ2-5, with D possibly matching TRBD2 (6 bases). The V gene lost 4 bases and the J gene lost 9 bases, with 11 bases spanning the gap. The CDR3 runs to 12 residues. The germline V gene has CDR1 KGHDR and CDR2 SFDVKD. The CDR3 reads CATSEYGGAQYF. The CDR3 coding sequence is TGTGCCACCAGTGAATATGGAGGGGCCCAGTACTTC.

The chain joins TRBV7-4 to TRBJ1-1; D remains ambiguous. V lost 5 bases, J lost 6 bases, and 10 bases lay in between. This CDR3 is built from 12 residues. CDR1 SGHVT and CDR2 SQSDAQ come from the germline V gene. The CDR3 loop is CASSRRRAEAFF. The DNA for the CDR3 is TGTGCCAGCAGCCGGAGGAGGGCTGAAGCTTTCTTT.

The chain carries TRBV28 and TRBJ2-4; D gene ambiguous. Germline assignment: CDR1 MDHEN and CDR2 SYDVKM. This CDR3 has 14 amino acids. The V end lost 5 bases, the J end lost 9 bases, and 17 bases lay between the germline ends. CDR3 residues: CASSPPSDLGIQYF. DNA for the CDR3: TGTGCCAGCAGTCCCCCTTCGGATTTGGGCATTCAGTACTTC.

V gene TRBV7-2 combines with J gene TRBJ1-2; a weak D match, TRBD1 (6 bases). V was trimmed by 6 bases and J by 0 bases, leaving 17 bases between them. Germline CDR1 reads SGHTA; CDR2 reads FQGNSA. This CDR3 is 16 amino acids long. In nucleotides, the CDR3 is TGTGCCAGCAGACGCGAGGGGGGAGCGACTAACTATGGCTACACCTTC. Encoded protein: CASRREGGATNYGYTF.

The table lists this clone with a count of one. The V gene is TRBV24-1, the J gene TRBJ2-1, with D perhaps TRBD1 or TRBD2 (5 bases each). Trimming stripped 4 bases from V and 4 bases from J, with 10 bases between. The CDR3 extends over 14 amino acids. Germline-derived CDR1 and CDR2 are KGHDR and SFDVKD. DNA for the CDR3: TGTGCCACCAGTGACTCCGGGACGTACAATGAGCAGTTCTTC. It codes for CATSDSGTYNEQFF.

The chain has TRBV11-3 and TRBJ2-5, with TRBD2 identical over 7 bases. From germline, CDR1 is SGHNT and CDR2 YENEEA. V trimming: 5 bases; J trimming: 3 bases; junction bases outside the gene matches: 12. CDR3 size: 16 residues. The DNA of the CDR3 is TGTGCCAGCAGCCCGAGCGGAGTAGCGGGTGAAGAGACCCAGTACTTC. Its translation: CASSPSGVAGEETQYF.

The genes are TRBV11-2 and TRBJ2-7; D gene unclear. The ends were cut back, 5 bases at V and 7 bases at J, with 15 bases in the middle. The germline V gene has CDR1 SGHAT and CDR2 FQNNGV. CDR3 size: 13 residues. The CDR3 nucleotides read TGTGCCAGCAGCCAGGTGAAGTCCCGAGAGCAGTACTTC. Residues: CASSQVKSREQYF.

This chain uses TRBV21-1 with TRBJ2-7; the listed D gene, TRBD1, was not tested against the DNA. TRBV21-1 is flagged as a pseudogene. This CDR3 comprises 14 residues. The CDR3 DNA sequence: TGTGCCAGTCTCTCGACAGGGGGCGGATACGAGCAGTACTTC. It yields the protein CASLSTGGGYEQYF.

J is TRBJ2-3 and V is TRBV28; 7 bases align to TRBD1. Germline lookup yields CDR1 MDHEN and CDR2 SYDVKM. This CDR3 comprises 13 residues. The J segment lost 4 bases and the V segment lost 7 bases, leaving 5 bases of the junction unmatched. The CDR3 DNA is TGTGCCAGCATCCGAGGGGGCTCAGATACGCAGTATTTT. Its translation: CASIRGGSDTQYF. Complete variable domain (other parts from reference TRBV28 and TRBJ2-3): DVKVTQSSRYLVKRTGEKVFLECVQDMDHENMFWYRQDPGLGLRLIYFSYDVKMKEKGDIPEGYSVSREKKERFSLILESASTNQTSMYLCASIRGGSDTQYFGPGTRLTVL.

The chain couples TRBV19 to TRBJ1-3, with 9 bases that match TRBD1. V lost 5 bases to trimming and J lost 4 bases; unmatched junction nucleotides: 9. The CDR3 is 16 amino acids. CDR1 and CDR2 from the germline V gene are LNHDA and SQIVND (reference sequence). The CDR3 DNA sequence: TGTGCCAGTAGTGTTACCGGGACAGGGTTCGGAAACACCATATATTTT. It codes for CASSVTGTGFGNTIYF.

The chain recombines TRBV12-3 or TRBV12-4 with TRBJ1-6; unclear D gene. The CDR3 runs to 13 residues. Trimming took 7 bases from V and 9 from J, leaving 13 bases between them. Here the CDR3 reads CASTPAGSSPLHF. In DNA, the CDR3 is TGTGCCAGCACCCCAGCCGGGTCTTCACCCCTCCACTTT.

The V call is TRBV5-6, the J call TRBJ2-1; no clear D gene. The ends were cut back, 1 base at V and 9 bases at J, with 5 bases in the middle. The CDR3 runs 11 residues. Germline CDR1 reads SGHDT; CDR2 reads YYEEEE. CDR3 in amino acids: CASSLSGEQFF. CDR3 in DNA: TGTGCCAGCAGCTTGAGTGGTGAGCAGTTCTTC.

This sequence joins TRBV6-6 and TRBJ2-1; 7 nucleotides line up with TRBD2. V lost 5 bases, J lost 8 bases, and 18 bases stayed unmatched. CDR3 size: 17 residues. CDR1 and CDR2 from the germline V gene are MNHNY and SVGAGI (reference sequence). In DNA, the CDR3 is TGTGCCAGCAGTCCACTCCCTAGCGCGGGAGCGGTCCATGAGCAGTTCTTC. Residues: CASSPLPSAGAVHEQFF.

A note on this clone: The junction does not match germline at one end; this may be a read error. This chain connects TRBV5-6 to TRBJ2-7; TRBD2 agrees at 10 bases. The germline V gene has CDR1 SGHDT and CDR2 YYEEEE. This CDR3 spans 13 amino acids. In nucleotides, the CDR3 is TGTGCCAGCAGCGCTGGACTAGCGGAGACAAACCTGTTC. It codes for CASSAGLAETNLF.

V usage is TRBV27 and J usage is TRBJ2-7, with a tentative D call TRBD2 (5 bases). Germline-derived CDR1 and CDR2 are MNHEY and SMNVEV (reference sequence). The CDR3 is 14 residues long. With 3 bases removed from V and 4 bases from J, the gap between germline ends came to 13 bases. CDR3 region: CASSFKSGDYEQYF. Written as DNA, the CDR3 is TGTGCCAGCAGTTTCAAATCCGGGGATTACGAGCAGTACTTC.